Reported below is one T cell receptor (beta chain). This specimen belongs to a study of blood T cell repertoires in COVID-19. Across the whole study: Italy, Spain and the United States were the sources of the convalescent and acute COVID-19 samples. PBMCs, B-cell-depleted T cells, or T cells were the source of the cDNA or gDNA that made up the material.

Original methodology: Scientists estimated how many nucleated cells there were by amplifying reference gene primers. Profiling relied on immunoSEQ multiplex PCR, and the TCRdb table lists in-frame clones only, not all of them. The V and J calls and clone size were taken over from that table, and D and trimming were inferred from the DNA. The sample includes around 190,000 clones, about 90% seen only once; the top ten take around 1.6%. Germline values: CDR1 MGHDK, CDR2 SYGVNS. The V gene lost 5 bases and the J gene lost 1 base, with 11 bases spanning the gap. The CDR3 totals 14 residues. This rearrangement joins TRBV25-1 to TRBJ1-2; D gene ambiguous. The sample consisted of peripheral blood. The TCR sequence derives from a young man with active or convalescent COVID-19. The CDR3 DNA reads as TGTGCCAGCAGTCAGTCCAGATATAACTATGGCTACACCTTC. It encodes CASSQSRYNYGYTF.